This T cell receptor (beta chain) was found in a study of shared clonotypes between healthy human individuals (dated by TCRdb to the early 2020s). For the wider study: Two women and a few men aged 18 to 49 years were included in the cohort. Per donor, three plates each were used for CD4 naive and CD4 memory, two for CD8 naive, and one for CD8 memory. Between about 0.9 and 8.9 billion PBMCs per donor were obtained by leukapheresis. Blood TCR repertoires of about five healthy adults were deeply sequenced to estimate repertoire size and the extent of clonotype sharing between individuals. To increase sequencing depth and limit assay-specific biases, TCR repertoire library preparation and sequencing were carried out by different laboratories using diverse techniques.

To note about this clone: Its target antigen remains unknown. Per-nucleotide qualities are absent, and no much larger clonotype sits a single base away.

Using the deep immunoSEQ assay, multiplex PCR amplified TCR CDR3 regions from genomic DNA. Extracted genomic DNA from each cell subset was distributed evenly across all wells of several immunoSEQ 96-well plates, and each plate was treated as a replicate. For sorted subsets, about 200 ng genomic DNA, equal to tens of thousands of T cell genomes, was loaded into each replicate PCR. Purified libraries were measured with a Qubit 3.0 fluorometer, size-checked on a Bioanalyzer 2100, and measured again with the KAPA Library Quantification kit. A separate single-read 150-cycle Illumina NextSeq 550 flow cell was used to sequence each immunoSEQ 96-well plate. The source study handled its data this way. Because the immunoSEQ output included only junctional sequences and no quality scores, the filtering could not be the same as the filtering used for full-length reads. To assign V/J genes and CDR3, sequences were annotated using PyIR, a Python wrapper for IgBLAST v1.9, with IMGT germline references. Reads were filtered out if the reads had weak V/J assignments (E-value above 1e-6), no CDR3, stop codons, out-of-frame junctions, or ambiguous translated residues. V3J clonotypes were defined as sequences sharing an identical inferred V gene, J gene, and CDR3 amino acid sequence. Percentage overlap between repertoires was calculated by dividing the number of shared unique clonotypes by the size of the smaller repertoire. RTK rarefaction, the Chao1 estimator, and Recon v2.1 estimates of unobserved clonotypes were used to assess repertoire richness. Generation probabilities were computed with OLGA for all TCRbeta clonotypes obtained by the gDNA method from a few donors. TCRdb stores this immuneACCESS table with in-frame sequences only. Part of the clones is absent; in the studies checked, under half of the shortfall reflects unresolved V genes, and no reason is known for the rest. V and J calls and clone size are those listed in that table; D and trimming were worked out from the DNA. The sample profile shows 760,000 or so clones; approximately 97% of them were found once. The top ten clones comprise about 0.21% of the sample.

The CDR3 runs 15 amino acids, cysteine and phenylalanine included. Only the CDR3 region is kept as DNA, spanning 45 bases read in frame from base 1. CDR1 SGHKS and CDR2 YYEKEE are derived from the germline V gene (reference sequence). V is clipped by 3 bases and J by 5 bases, and the sequence between their germline boundaries is 18 bases long. Study-wide findings and limitations: When a handful of donors were compared, the shared fraction of clonotypes was about 5.5% for naive CD4, 3% to 4% for naive CD8, 2.3% for memory CD4, and 0.4% for memory CD8. Clonotypes shared by all four sorted-subset donors showed higher generation probabilities than non-shared clonotypes. Incomplete sequencing was indicated by rarefaction of sorted-subset datasets, despite the large sequencing depth. Because the study included only a small number of donors, the genetic and exposure-history diversity represented was limited. Sampling was restricted to blood, and TCR repertoires in tissue are likely to differ from TCR repertoires in blood. Estimated clonotype richness was generally larger for naive than for memory subsets. Based on pairwise subsampling, the degree of clonotype sharing among donors was expected to be affected by sequencing depth.

CD8 naive samples were CD45RO-negative cells positively selected for CCR7, giving a CD45RA+CCR7+ population that excluded TemRA cells. The donors were healthy, HIV-negative adults who had no recently reported acute infections or vaccinations. Every donor was a Caucasian adult residing in Nashville, Tennessee, USA. Blood was obtained by leukapheresis, after which PBMCs were separated by Ficoll-Histopaque density gradient centrifugation and cryopreserved in liquid nitrogen vapor phase. Purity and quantity of every magnetically sorted T cell population were checked by analytical flow cytometry. Each sorted fraction had its genomic DNA isolated and then quantified by UV absorbance on a Nanodrop 2000c.

This clonotype was sampled from a man aged 25 to 40 in good health. The chain is assembled from TRBV5-5 and TRBJ2-7; TRBD2 is a weak D gene call, 6 bases matching. Sample: naive CD8+ T cells sorted from blood. The sample's cell subset or site, from its label and the paper: CD45RA+CCR7+. CDR3 reads: CASSWRRGSIDEQYF. DNA sequence: TGTGCCAGCAGCTGGCGGAGGGGCTCTATAGACGAGCAGTACTTC.